The 24 T cell receptor beta chains below were found in one sample sequenced in a study of T cells in Graves' hyperthyroidism and ophthalmopathy. It was RNA transcripts that yielded the amplified TCR beta CDR3 regions. Researchers ran a first-round RT-PCR on the TCR CDR3 using the HTBI primer set. TCRdb independently ran MiXCR on the multiplex PCR reads; one entry per CDR3 protein. The table records some 570,000 distinct CDR3 sequences, over 15% of them present only once. What was sequenced was blood. Receptors originate from a woman younger than 35 with Graves' ophthalmopathy.

This clonotype came up a few times. The V call is TRBV5-1, the J call TRBJ2-5, with 8 bases fitting TRBD2. Germline assignment: CDR1 SGHRS and CDR2 YFSETQ. The V segment lost 7 bases and the J segment 1 base; nucleotides outside the gene matches: 6. The CDR3 has 14 residues. In nucleotides, the CDR3 is TGCGCCAGCCGCCCGGCGGGAGGCCAAGAGACCCAGTACTTC. Its protein is CASRPAGGQETQYF.

This clonotype came up a few times. This sequence joins TRBV28 and TRBJ1-1; D call uncertain. CDR1 is MDHEN and CDR2 is SYDVKM in the germline V gene. The CDR3 runs 12 residues. V lost 3 bases to trimming and J lost 7 bases, with 9 bases between them. Here the CDR3 reads CASSFLAYEAFF. The CDR3 DNA reads as TGTGCCAGCAGTTTTTTGGCTTATGAAGCTTTCTTT.

This clonotype came up many times. The rearrangement links TRBV10-3 to TRBJ2-7; TRBD1 matches 9 bases. The junction had 3 bases not matched to a gene; V was cut back by 4 bases and J by 2 bases. From germline, CDR1 is ENHRY and CDR2 SYGVKD. CDR3 size: 14 residues. The CDR3 loop reads CAISGGTGTYEQYF. The CDR3 coding sequence is TGTGCCATCAGTGGAGGGACAGGGACCTACGAGCAGTACTTC.

This clonotype was recorded many times. The V gene is TRBV27, the J gene TRBJ1-6; D remains ambiguous. V lost 9 bases and J 11 bases, leaving 5 bases between the germline ends. CDR1 and CDR2 (germline): MNHEY, SMNVEV (reference sequence). The CDR3 extends over 9 amino acids. The CDR3 DNA reads as TGTGCCAGTGGTACACCCCTCCACTTT. Encoded protein: CASGTPLHF.

This clonotype was recorded many times. The rearrangement links TRBV13 to TRBJ2-3, with 10 positions matching TRBD2. This CDR3 has 15 amino acids. V lost 6 bases, J lost 3 bases, and 6 bases stayed unmatched. CDR1 and CDR2 from the germline V gene are PRHDT and FYEKMQ (reference sequence). The chain's CDR3 is CASRPSGGETDTQYF. In DNA form, the CDR3 reads TGTGCCAGCAGACCTAGCGGGGGAGAGACAGATACGCAGTATTTT.

Ten or more counts support this clonotype. The rearrangement uses TRBV7-6 and TRBJ2-7; 12 bases are a match to TRBD2. V shed 5 bases and J 2 bases; nucleotides not matched to a gene: 7. The CDR3 length is 16 residues. The germline CDR1 and CDR2 sequences are SGHVS and FNYEAQ. The CDR3 nucleotides read TGTGCCAGCAGCCCGTGGGGACTAGCGGGCCCCTACGAGCAGTACTTC. This codes for CASSPWGLAGPYEQYF.

This clonotype was counted ten times or more. The chain carries TRBV6-1 and TRBJ2-3, with D unresolved. Germline V gene data show CDR1 as MNHNS and CDR2 as SASEGT. CDR3 size: 16 residues. V was trimmed by 4 bases and J by 2 bases, leaving 16 bases between them. For the CDR3, the DNA is TGTGCCAGCAGTGCGGACGTAGCCGGCCTCACAGATACGCAGTATTTT. Amino acids: CASSADVAGLTDTQYF.

This clonotype was found a few times. The chain uses TRBV14 and TRBJ2-3, with 7 bases identical to TRBD2. Germline CDR1 SGHDN, CDR2 FVKESK. V gave up 1 base and J gave up 6 bases; unmatched junction bases: 13. The CDR3 sequence is 17 residues long. In nucleotides, the CDR3 is TGTGCCAGCAGCCAAGTCGTCGGGGGGATATTGGTGGATACGCAGTATTTT. This sequence encodes CASSQVVGGILVDTQYF. The entire variable domain, with the rest obtained from reference TRBV14 and TRBJ2-3, is as follows: EAGVTQFPSHSVIEKGQTVTLRCDPISGHDNLYWYRRVMGKEIKFLLHFVKESKQDESGMPNNRFLAERTGGTYSTLKVQPAELEDSGVYFCASSQVVGGILVDTQYFGPGTRLTVL.

Ten or more counts support this clonotype. The gene calls are TRBV3-1 and TRBJ1-1; possible D gene TRBD1, 6 bases. Germline V gene sequence: CDR1 LGHDT, CDR2 YNNKEL (reference sequence). The CDR3 contains 15 residues. Trimming removed 0 bases from V and 7 bases from J, with 15 bases in between. The chain's CDR3 is CASSQEGHKGIEAFF. The DNA for the CDR3 is TGTGCCAGCAGCCAAGAGGGACACAAGGGGATTGAAGCTTTCTTT.

The table lists this clonotype with many counts. The rearrangement links TRBV3-1 to TRBJ2-7; 11 positions agree with TRBD2. Germline assignment: CDR1 LGHDT and CDR2 YNNKEL (reference sequence). The ends lost 1 base at V and 6 bases at J; junction bases unmatched: 5. CDR3 length: 15 residues. The CDR3 DNA follows: TGTGCCAGCAGCCAAGGGCTAGCGGGAGGTCCCGAGCAGTACTTC. Translating it yields CASSQGLAGGPEQYF.

V and J are TRBV18 and TRBJ1-2; 7 positions match TRBD1. Germline CDR1 is KGHSH and CDR2 is LQKENI. V was clipped by 2 bases and J by 1 base; unmatched bases: 10. The CDR3 has 17 amino acids. The CDR3 loop reads CASSPELAGGFNYGYTF. The DNA of the CDR3 is TGTGCCAGCTCACCAGAGTTGGCAGGGGGATTTAACTATGGCTACACCTTC.

This clonotype has at least ten counts. The V call is TRBV3-1, the J call TRBJ1-1; D remains unclear. The V end lost 5 bases, the J end lost 8 bases, and 15 bases lay between the germline ends. Germline loops: CDR1 LGHDT, CDR2 YNNKEL (reference sequence). The CDR3 runs 13 residues. CDR3 DNA sequence: TGTGCCAGCAGCGGTGCGGCAAACTTAGAAGCTTTCTTT. It translates to CASSGAANLEAFF.

The chain links TRBV18 to TRBJ2-3; D gene uncertain. CDR3 length: 14 residues. Per the germline V gene, CDR1 is KGHSH and CDR2 is LQKENI. The V end was cut by 2 bases, the J end by 4 bases, with 10 bases between. CDR3 sequence (DNA): TGTGCCAGCTCACCAAAGGTTCGGGCAGATACGCAGTATTTT. Encoded protein: CASSPKVRADTQYF.

The CDR3 coding sequence is TGTGCCAGCAGTACCGGGACGTTAGGGAAGTGGGCTGAAGCTTTCTTT. Translation: CASSTGTLGKWAEAFF. The V and J genes are TRBV2 and TRBJ1-1, with D maybe TRBD1 (5 bases). The CDR3 sequence is 16 residues long. V dropped 5 bases and J dropped 6 bases, with 22 bases sitting between them. Germline V lookup: CDR1 SNHLY, CDR2 FYNNEI. Based on the CDR3 plus reference TRBV2 and TRBJ1-1, the full variable domain is EPEVTQTPSHQVTQMGQEVILRCVPISNHLYFYWYRQILGQKVEFLVSFYNNEISEKSEIFDDQFSVERPDGSNFTLKIRSTKLEDSAMYFCASSTGTLGKWAEAFFGQGTRLTVV.

This clonotype turned up a few times. V and J are TRBV29-1 and TRBJ1-2, with D possibly matching TRBD1 (5 bases). Trimming stripped 7 bases from V and 7 bases from J, with 13 bases between. CDR1 is SQVTM and CDR2 is ANQGSEA in the germline V gene. The CDR3 sequence is 11 residues long. CDR3 nucleotide sequence: TGCAGCGCCAGGACACTTGGTGGCTACACCTTC. Encoded protein: CSARTLGGYTF.

This clonotype showed up many times. The chain uses TRBV20-1 and TRBJ2-7; 11 bases fit TRBD1. The ends lost 4 bases at V and 0 bases at J; junction bases unmatched: 5. The CDR3 runs to 15 residues. Germline V gene data show CDR1 as DFQATT and CDR2 as SNEGSKA (reference sequence). The CDR3 is CSAISGTGGSYEQYF. The CDR3 region has the DNA TGCAGTGCTATATCCGGGACAGGGGGCTCCTACGAGCAGTACTTC.

This clonotype was seen a handful of times. CDR3 nucleotides: TGTGCCAGCAGTAACTGGGGAGGCACTGAAGCTTTCTTT. It translates to CASSNWGGTEAFF. The chain employs TRBV7-3 and TRBJ1-1; no firm D call. The germline V and J ends were trimmed by 6 bases and 4 bases, with 12 bases remaining between them. Germline V gene data show CDR1 as SGHTA and CDR2 as FQGTGA. This CDR3 comprises 13 residues.

This clonotype was counted a few times. The chain recombines TRBV3-1 with TRBJ1-2, with TRBD1 as a possible D gene (5 bases). The CDR3 length is 14 residues. The V and J ends lost 8 bases and 5 bases respectively, with 18 bases between them. Germline CDR1 is LGHDT and CDR2 is YNNKEL (reference sequence). CDR3 region: CASAPTDNPYGYTF. CDR3 DNA sequence: TGTGCCAGCGCCCCAACGGACAATCCGTATGGCTACACCTTC.

This clonotype was seen at least ten times. The rearrangement links TRBV2 to TRBJ1-2; the match to TRBD1 covers 11 bases. The CDR3 is made up of 14 amino acids. Germline CDR1 and CDR2: SNHLY and FYNNEI. J gave up 5 bases and V 6 bases, and 5 bases lay outside the gene matches. The CDR3 loop reads CASRSGQGAYGYTF. DNA of the CDR3: TGTGCCAGCAGAAGTGGACAGGGGGCGTATGGCTACACCTTC.

On this clonotype itself: Because the CDR3 is missing its conserved closing phenylalanine or tryptophan, this is likely a read error. The chain couples TRBV6-5 to TRBJ1-1; no definite D call. The germline V and J ends were trimmed by 2 bases and 0 bases, with 10 bases remaining between them. The CDR3 has 15 amino acids. The germline gives CDR1 MNHEY, CDR2 SVGAGI. DNA of the CDR3: TGTGCCAGCAGTTACGAAAGAGGGATGAACACTGAAGCTTTCTCT. Amino acids: CASSYERGMNTEAFS.

V is TRBV4-2 and J is TRBJ2-2; 11 nucleotides agree with TRBD2. The CDR3 sequence is 19 residues long. The junction had 10 bases not matched to a gene; V was cut back by 0 bases and J by 4 bases. Germline-derived CDR1 and CDR2 are LGHNA and YNFKEQ. The CDR3 DNA sequence: TGTGCCAGCAGCCAAGAAGGAACTAGCGGGAGTTGGGGCACCGGGGAGCTGTTTTTT. It yields the protein CASSQEGTSGSWGTGELFF.

The genes are TRBV6-2 or TRBV6-3 and TRBJ2-2; D not resolved. Trimming cost V 2 bases and J 5 bases, with 9 bases left between them. CDR3 length: 14 amino acids. Germline assignment: CDR1 MNHEY and CDR2 SVGEGT. The CDR3 coding sequence is TGTGCCAGCAGTTACCAGGACGAGACCGGGGAGCTGTTTTTT. This translates into CASSYQDETGELFF.

The chain links TRBV14 to TRBJ2-3; a possible D gene is TRBD1 (5 bases). The CDR3 loop spans 16 amino acids. From germline, CDR1 is SGHDN and CDR2 FVKESK. Trimming removed 1 base from V and 6 bases from J, with 17 bases in between. Here the CDR3 reads CASSQAGQGFLDTQYF. The CDR3 DNA follows: TGTGCCAGCAGCCAAGCCGGGCAGGGCTTTTTGGATACGCAGTATTTT.

This clonotype appeared many times. This chain connects TRBV20-1 to TRBJ1-2, with unresolved D. The CDR3 consists of 13 residues. The germline V and J ends were trimmed by 6 bases and 5 bases, with 16 bases remaining between them. Germline loops: CDR1 DFQATT, CDR2 SNEGSKA (reference sequence). The CDR3 nucleotides are TGCAGTGCCCTCCCCCGGACGGAATATGGCTACACCTTC. Amino acids: CSALPRTEYGYTF.